This T cell receptor beta chain was sequenced during a study of blood T cell repertoires in COVID-19. Study as a whole: Collection of acute and convalescent COVID-19 samples took place in the United States, Italy and Spain.

Seattle patients were enrolled while actively infected and followed longitudinally. The CDR3 totals 19 residues. Trimming at V came to 1 base and at J to 0 bases, leaving 9 bases not matched to a gene. Germline V gene lookup returns CDR1 SEHNR and CDR2 FQNEAQ (reference sequence). Authors' methods: Estimates of nucleated cell counts were drawn from the amplification of reference gene primers. Data came from immunoSEQ multiplex PCR; TCRdb stores just in-frame clones and leaves some out. That table furnishes V, J and clone size, whereas the DNA furnished D and trimming. The sample comprises 200,000 to 250,000 clones, under 85% of which are singletons, and about 1.3% rests with the top ten.

Sequenced input: peripheral blood. The sequence was collected from a young woman with COVID-19, enrolled during active disease. This chain connects TRBV7-9 to TRBJ2-7, with TRBD2 matching 13 bases. As DNA, the CDR3 is TGTGCCAGCAGCTTAGGGTACGGACTAGCGGGAGTTACCTCCTACGAGCAGTACTTC. Its translation: CASSLGYGLAGVTSYEQYF.